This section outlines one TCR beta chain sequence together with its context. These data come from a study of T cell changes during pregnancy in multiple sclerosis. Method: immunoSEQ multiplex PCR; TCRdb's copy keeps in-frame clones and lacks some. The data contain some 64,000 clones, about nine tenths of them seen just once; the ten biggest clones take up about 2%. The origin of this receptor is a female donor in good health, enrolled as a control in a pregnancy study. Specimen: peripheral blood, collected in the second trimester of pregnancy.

CDR3 in amino acids: CASGQGNGNTIYF. In DNA, the CDR3 is TGTGCTAGTGGTCAGGGGAATGGAAACACCATATATTTT. The V gene is TRBV12-5, the J gene TRBJ1-3, with a weak D call TRBD1 (6 bases). This CDR3 has 13 amino acids. V lost 5 bases, J lost 3 bases, and 8 bases lay in between. CDR1 LGHNT and CDR2 FRNRAP come from the germline V gene.